One and the same sample provided the 25 T cell receptor beta chains below, sequenced in a study of T cells in localized non-small cell lung cancer. The repertoire was sequenced with immunoSEQ multiplex PCR; TCRdb's copy has only in-frame clones and lacks some. The sample has about 78,000 clones; 80% to 90% are singletons. Sequenced material: peripheral blood, taken before any cancer treatment. The receptors stem from a man aged 35-69 years with stage I lung adenocarcinoma.

The rearrangement links TRBV9 to TRBJ1-2; D is unresolved. Germline V gene lookup returns CDR1 SGDLS and CDR2 YYNGEE. The CDR3 sequence is 15 residues long. V lost 1 base and J lost 0, with 10 bases in between. The CDR3 loop reads CASSVSGSANYGYTF. The CDR3 region has the DNA TGTGCCAGCAGCGTATCGGGGTCGGCTAACTATGGCTACACCTTC.

The V gene is TRBV30, the J gene TRBJ2-5; D may correspond to TRBD1 or TRBD2 (5 bases each). V dropped 5 bases and J dropped 1 base, with 20 bases sitting between them. This CDR3 contains 16 residues. Germline lookup yields CDR1 GTSNPN and CDR2 SVGIG (reference sequence). This CDR3 reads CAWVRDLRRVQETQYF. Here the CDR3 DNA reads TGTGCCTGGGTCCGGGACCTCCGGCGGGTCCAAGAGACCCAGTACTTC.

V gene TRBV29-1 combines with J gene TRBJ2-6; 10 bases are a match to TRBD1. Germline V gene data show CDR1 as SQVTM and CDR2 as ANQGSEA. V lost 7 bases to trimming and J lost 0 bases; unmatched junction nucleotides: 18. The CDR3 length is 20 residues. Here the CDR3 reads CSASQGTGASLYSGANVLTF. The CDR3 DNA sequence: TGCAGCGCGAGCCAAGGGACAGGGGCTTCTCTTTACTCTGGGGCCAACGTCCTGACTTTC.

The rearrangement joins TRBV7-6 to TRBJ2-4, with 10 bases aligning to TRBD1. J was trimmed by 0 bases and V by 1 base; bases with no gene match: 18. This CDR3 spans 22 amino acids. Germline V CDR1 and CDR2: SGHVS, FNYEAQ. CDR3 nucleotide sequence: TGTGCCAGCAGCTTAGGTCGGTTCTCTTCCACCGACAGGGGGCTAGCCAAAAACATTCAGTACTTC. Translated, it gives CASSLGRFSSTDRGLAKNIQYF.

The chain uses TRBV28 and TRBJ2-7, with 15 bases that match TRBD2. The CDR3 has 17 amino acids. With 6 bases clipped from V and 1 base from J, the junction kept 7 bases outside the gene matches. In germline, CDR1 is MDHEN, CDR2 SYDVKM. CDR3 in amino acids: CASSPGTSGRISYEQYF. The CDR3 DNA reads as TGTGCCAGCAGCCCCGGGACTAGCGGGAGGATTTCCTACGAGCAGTACTTC. The variable domain in full, completed from reference TRBV28 and TRBJ2-7, reads DVKVTQSSRYLVKRTGEKVFLECVQDMDHENMFWYRQDPGLGLRLIYFSYDVKMKEKGDIPEGYSVSREKKERFSLILESASTNQTSMYLCASSPGTSGRISYEQYFGPGTRLTVT.

The genes are TRBV7-9 and TRBJ2-7, with D unclear. V was shortened by 5 bases and J by 1 base, with 9 bases between the two germline ends. The CDR3 length is 13 residues. The germline CDR1 and CDR2 sequences are SEHNR and FQNEAQ (reference sequence). The DNA for the CDR3 is TGTGCCAGCAGCAAGACCCAGTCCTACGAGCAGTACTTC. Translated: CASSKTQSYEQYF. The full variable domain, with the rest looked up from reference TRBV7-9 and TRBJ2-7, is DTGVSQNPRHKITKRGQNVTFRCDPISEHNRLYWYRQTLGQGPEFLTYFQNEAQLEKSRLLSDRFSAERPKGSFSTLEIQRTEQGDSAMYLCASSKTQSYEQYFGPGTRLTVT.

This chain uses TRBV4-1 with TRBJ1-2; tentative D call: TRBD1 (5 bases). The CDR3 is 14 amino acids. Germline CDR1 and CDR2: MGHRA and YSYEKL. V lost 1 base and J 3 bases, leaving 9 bases between the germline ends. The CDR3 is CASSQVGGDYGYTF. DNA for the CDR3: TGCGCCAGCAGCCAAGTCGGGGGGGACTATGGCTACACCTTC.

This chain uses TRBV2 with TRBJ1-1; D possibly corresponds to TRBD1 (6 bases). Deletions cut 0 bases from V and 0 bases from J, with 8 bases between. The CDR3 is 15 residues long. CDR1 and CDR2 from the germline V gene are SNHLY and FYNNEI. This CDR3 is CASSEADSLNTEAFF. The CDR3, as DNA: TGTGCCAGCAGTGAAGCGGACAGCTTGAACACTGAAGCTTTCTTT.

The chain links TRBV6-1 to TRBJ2-1, with D perhaps TRBD1 or TRBD2 (5 bases each). Germline CDR1 MNHNS, CDR2 SASEGT. V was clipped by 7 bases and J by 6 bases, with 16 bases between them. The CDR3 length is 14 residues. CDR3 protein: CASTERDPVNEQFF. The CDR3 DNA is TGTGCCAGCACAGAAAGGGACCCGGTCAATGAGCAGTTCTTC.

The chain is built from TRBV15 and TRBJ1-5; D is ambiguous. The CDR3 is 14 amino acids. Germline V lookup: CDR1 LNHNV, CDR2 YYDKDF (reference sequence). V was pared by 0 bases and J by 5 bases, with 8 bases between. The CDR3 coding sequence is TGTGCCACCAGCAGAGAAAGGAGAGATCAGCCCCAGCATTTT. This encodes CATSRERRDQPQHF.

Here the CDR3 DNA reads TGTGCCAGTAGTCCCAAAAGCACGGCAGGGAGGGAGCAGTACTTC. Its protein is CASSPKSTAGREQYF. This sequence joins TRBV19 and TRBJ2-7; D might be TRBD2 (6 bases). The V end lost 5 bases, the J end lost 7 bases, and 21 bases lay between the germline ends. The CDR3 extends over 15 amino acids. CDR1 is LNHDA, CDR2 SQIVND, per germline (reference sequence).

The chain has TRBV6-1 and TRBJ2-1; D ambiguous. Germline V gene sequence: CDR1 MNHNS, CDR2 SASEGT. With 6 bases removed from V and 0 bases from J, the gap between germline ends came to 9 bases. CDR3 length equals 14 residues. CDR3 sequence: CASRRWSSYNEQFF. In DNA, the CDR3 is TGTGCCAGCAGGCGATGGAGCTCCTACAATGAGCAGTTCTTC.

The V call is TRBV10-3, the J call TRBJ2-3; 7 nucleotides agree with TRBD1. The J segment lost 2 bases and the V segment lost 10 bases, leaving 6 bases of the junction unmatched. CDR3 size: 13 residues. In germline, CDR1 is ENHRY, CDR2 SYGVKD. For the CDR3, the DNA is TGTGCCACAGGACAGGCCTTCACAGATACGCAGTATTTT. This translates into CATGQAFTDTQYF.

There are a few counts of this clone. J is TRBJ1-2 and V is TRBV5-8; D gene uncertain. V was pared by 1 base and J by 4 bases, with 8 bases between. This CDR3 has 13 amino acids. CDR1 SGHTS and CDR2 YDEGEE come from the germline V gene. As DNA, the CDR3 is TGTGCCAGCAGCTTGCGAGGGATCTATGGCTACACCTTC. This codes for CASSLRGIYGYTF.

The rearrangement links TRBV5-4 to TRBJ2-1, with TRBD2 as a possible D gene (6 bases). The CDR3 is made up of 15 amino acids. Germline V gene lookup returns CDR1 SGHNT and CDR2 YYREEE (reference sequence). Between the trimmed V and J ends, which lost 3 bases and 3 bases, there was a span of 13 bases. In nucleotides, the CDR3 is TGTGCCAGCAGCTCGGAGGCGGGGTACTACAATGAGCAGTTCTTC. Its protein is CASSSEAGYYNEQFF.

The chain employs TRBV6-5 and TRBJ2-1; 7 bases are a match to TRBD1. Germline CDR1 and CDR2: MNHEY and SVGAGI. The CDR3 consists of 15 residues. The trim removed 4 bases at V and 6 bases at J, leaving 9 bases unmatched. The CDR3 loop is CASSSQGLSTNEQFF. CDR3 nucleotide sequence: TGTGCCAGCAGTTCACAGGGGCTGAGTACCAATGAGCAGTTCTTC.

The V and J genes are TRBV10-1 and TRBJ2-1; D ambiguous. Germline CDR1 WNHNN, CDR2 SYGVQD (reference sequence). The V and J ends lost 2 bases and 3 bases respectively, with 8 bases between them. The CDR3 is 14 amino acids. The CDR3 nucleotides read TGCGCCAGCAGTGAGACAGTGGGCTACAATGAGCAGTTCTTC. Translation: CASSETVGYNEQFF.

The rearrangement links TRBV13 to TRBJ2-5, with D tentatively TRBD2 (5 bases). The assigned J gene may be wrong: the sequence end matches TRBJ2-7 better. This CDR3 spans 13 amino acids. Germline values: CDR1 PRHDT, CDR2 FYEKMQ (reference sequence). The CDR3 protein is CASSFGVDYEQYF. The CDR3 nucleotides are TGTGCCAGCAGCTTCGGGGTCGACTACGAGCAGTACTTC.

This clone was observed a few times. Other DNA sequences from this sample encode an identical CDR3 as well. V is TRBV4-1 and J is TRBJ1-2; weak D call: TRBD1 (5 bases). The ends were cut back, 2 bases at V and 1 base at J, with 5 bases in the middle. The CDR3 covers 13 residues. Germline V gene sequence: CDR1 MGHRA, CDR2 YSYEKL. CDR3 loop: CASSQQGNYGYTF. CDR3 sequence (DNA): TGCGCCAGCAGCCAACAGGGTAACTATGGCTACACCTTC.

This clone was picked up a small number of times. This chain uses TRBV2 with TRBJ1-5; no clear D. The germline gives CDR1 SNHLY, CDR2 FYNNEI. V dropped 3 bases and J dropped 7 bases, with 13 bases sitting between them. There are 14 residues in the CDR3. This CDR3 reads CASSESAGGQPQHF. The CDR3 bases are TGTGCCAGCAGTGAGTCGGCGGGCGGACAGCCCCAGCATTTT.

CDR3 region: CASSPTGGFEKLFF. CDR3 DNA: TGCGCCAGCAGCCCAACCGGGGGATTTGAAAAACTGTTTTTT. V and J are TRBV4-3 and TRBJ1-4, with a weak D call TRBD1 (5 bases). The CDR3 has 14 residues. The germline gives CDR1 LGHNA, CDR2 YSLEER. The germline V and J ends were trimmed by 4 bases and 7 bases, with 13 bases remaining between them.

This clone is a singleton in its sample. The gene calls are TRBV6-1 and TRBJ2-7; weak D call: TRBD2 (6 bases). This CDR3 is 20 amino acids long. The V gene lost 2 bases and the J gene lost 4 bases, with 30 bases spanning the gap. Germline V gene sequence: CDR1 MNHNS, CDR2 SASEGT. CDR3 DNA sequence: TGTGCCAGCAGTGAACTTATGATAAAAGGGCTTAGCGGACTGGAATACGAGCAGTACTTC. Its translation: CASSELMIKGLSGLEYEQYF.

The rearrangement uses TRBV10-2 and TRBJ2-7; possibly TRBD2 for D (6 bases). CDR1 and CDR2 from the germline V gene are WSHSY and SAAADI. The CDR3 covers 16 residues. V was trimmed by 3 bases and J by 0 bases, leaving 15 bases between them. The CDR3: CASSDPPSEGSYEQYF. DNA of the CDR3: TGCGCCAGCAGTGACCCCCCTAGCGAAGGCTCCTACGAGCAGTACTTC.

V usage is TRBV9 and J usage is TRBJ2-7; 12 bases line up with TRBD1. J lost 5 bases, V lost 3 bases, and 3 bases had no gene match. This CDR3 comprises 14 residues. Germline loops: CDR1 SGDLS, CDR2 YYNGEE. The CDR3 region is CASSEGQGADEQYF. The CDR3 DNA reads TGTGCCAGCAGCGAGGGACAGGGGGCCGACGAGCAGTACTTC.

The V call is TRBV15, the J call TRBJ2-2; D remains unclear. V was trimmed by 3 bases and J by 4 bases, leaving 9 bases between them. This CDR3 is built from 14 residues. Per germline, CDR1 LNHNV and CDR2 YYDKDF (reference sequence). CDR3 region: CATSRTLPTGELFF. CDR3 nucleotides: TGTGCCACCAGCAGGACACTACCCACCGGGGAGCTGTTTTTT.